These 18 T cell receptor beta chains were sequenced from one sample in a study of Tregs in tolerant kidney transplant recipients. The protocol was immunoSEQ multiplex PCR, while the TCRdb copy is restricted to in-frame clones and leaves out a portion. This repertoire includes more than 45,000 clones. Sequenced here: CD4+ T cells from blood, sampled before the transplant. The receptors shown here come from a human donor who received a combined kidney and bone marrow transplant.

With respect to this clone: The read gets to within 3 residues of the CDR3 end, and the germline J gene fills in the rest. V usage is TRBV6-2 or TRBV6-3 and J usage is TRBJ1-5; 11 nucleotides match TRBD1. After removal of 8 bases from V and 9 bases from J, the junction contained 12 bases not matched to a gene. The CDR3 is made up of 15 amino acids. Germline assignment: CDR1 MNHEY and CDR2 SVGEGT. This CDR3 reads CASVPRTGGEGPQHF. The part of the CDR3 DNA that was read is TGTGCCAGCGTTCCCCGGACAGGGGGCGAGGGGCCC.

Regarding this clone: The CDR3 extends 3 residues past the end of the read, so its final part is completed from the germline J gene. The chain recombines TRBV5-1 with TRBJ1-1; the D gene is possibly TRBD1 (6 bases). Trimming took 4 bases from V and 0 from J, leaving 19 bases between them. Germline V CDR1 and CDR2: SGHRS, YFSETQ. The CDR3 is made up of 17 amino acids. The CDR3 is CASSPGIPQGMNTEAFF. The sequenced CDR3 bases are TGCGCCAGCAGCCCGGGAATCCCCCAGGGGATGAACACTGAA.

Concerning this clone: The observed sequence ends 3 residues before the CDR3 terminus, with the missing tail filled in from the germline J gene. The chain is built from TRBV6-2 or TRBV6-3 and TRBJ1-1; the D gene is possibly TRBD1 (6 bases). Germline V gives CDR1 MNHEY, CDR2 SVGEGT. The CDR3 runs to 14 residues. V dropped 6 bases and J dropped 5 bases, with 16 bases sitting between them. CDR3 residues: CASSQQGSQTEAFF. CDR3 DNA (partial): TGTGCCAGCAGCCAACAGGGTAGTCAAACTGAA.

Incomplete CDR3 DNA: TGTGCCAGCAGCCCCCAGCGGACAGGCCGGGATACG. Residues: CASSPQRTGRDT. The whole CDR3 is CASSPQRTGRDTQYF. This chain uses TRBV7-3 with TRBJ2-3, with 7 bases identical to TRBD1. The read gets to within 3 residues of the CDR3 end, and the germline J gene fills in the rest. Germline V gives CDR1 SGHTA, CDR2 FQGTGA. The length of the CDR3 is 15 residues. V shed 5 bases, J shed 6 bases, and the junction held 11 bases outside the gene matches.

Concerning this clone: The CDR3 end is not reached by the read, which stops 3 residues before it; the germline J gene fills it in. The genes are TRBV2 and TRBJ1-1; no definite D call. Germline loops: CDR1 SNHLY, CDR2 FYNNEI. Trimming took 6 bases from V and 4 from J, leaving 15 bases between them. CDR3 length: 14 residues. CDR3 sequence reads: CASSLRTSGTEAFF. The sequenced CDR3 bases are TGTGCCAGCAGCCTACGTACCTCGGGCACTGAA.

Remarks on this clone: The CDR3 goes on 3 residues after the read ends, and that part is filled in from the germline J gene. The chain joins TRBV30 to TRBJ1-4, with TRBD1 identical over 9 bases. CDR1 GTSNPN and CDR2 SVGIG come from the germline V gene (reference sequence). CDR3 length: 12 residues. The J segment lost 10 bases and the V segment lost 1 base, leaving 1 base of the junction unmatched. The CDR3 reads CAWSATGGKLFF. The CDR3 DNA, read in part, is TGTGCCTGGAGTGCGACAGGGGGAAAA.

Concerning this clone: The read gets to within 3 residues of the CDR3 end, and the germline J gene fills in the rest. The rearrangement uses TRBV5-1 and TRBJ2-7, with 7 positions matching TRBD2. Germline V gene sequence: CDR1 SGHRS, CDR2 YFSETQ. This CDR3 comprises 15 residues. The trim removed 2 bases at V and 0 bases at J, leaving 5 bases unmatched. CDR3 residues: CASSLSGTISYEQYF. CDR3 DNA, as far as it was read: TGCGCCAGCAGCTTATCCGGGACTATCTCCTACGAG.

With respect to this clone: The read terminates 3 residues before the CDR3 end, so the remaining end is supplied by the germline J gene. The rearrangement uses TRBV2 and TRBJ1-2; 9 nucleotides agree with TRBD1. The CDR3 has 15 residues. J was trimmed by 1 base and V by 5 bases; bases with no gene match: 5. The germline gives CDR1 SNHLY, CDR2 FYNNEI. CDR3 DNA, as far as it was read: TGTGCCAGCAGTTCTACAGGGGGCGGTAACTATGGC. Translating it yields CASSSTGGGNYG. The entire CDR3 sequence reads CASSSTGGGNYGYTF. Full variable domain (outside the CDR3, taken from reference TRBV2 and TRBJ1-2): EPEVTQTPSHQVTQMGQEVILRCVPISNHLYFYWYRQILGQKVEFLVSFYNNEISEKSEIFDDQFSVERPDGSNFTLKIRSTKLEDSAMYFCASSSTGGGNYGYTFGSGTRLTVV.

To note about this clone: The missing CDR3 end, 3 residues past where the read stops, is filled in from the germline J gene. V usage is TRBV20-1 and J usage is TRBJ2-7, with 9 positions matching TRBD1. The V segment lost 0 bases and the J segment 2 bases; nucleotides outside the gene matches: 5. The germline gives CDR1 DFQATT, CDR2 SNEGSKA (reference sequence). The CDR3 runs 15 residues. This chain's CDR3 is CSARDDRGYAYEQYF. The sequenced CDR3 bases are TGCAGTGCTAGAGATGACAGGGGGTACGCCTACGAG.

A word on this clone: The read ends 3 residues early relative to the CDR3; the germline J gene fills the gap. This sequence joins TRBV12-3 or TRBV12-4 and TRBJ2-5; D is possibly TRBD1 (7 bases). The germline V and J ends were trimmed by 1 base and 4 bases, with 13 bases remaining between them. The CDR3 has 15 residues. The sequenced CDR3 bases are TGTGCCAGCAGTTTAGTTTCAGGGGGGAGAGAGACC. Translation: CASSLVSGGRET. Given in full, the CDR3 is CASSLVSGGRETQYF.

A word on this clone: The read ends 3 residues shy of where the CDR3 ends; the end is completed using the germline J gene. This rearrangement joins TRBV19 to TRBJ1-6; D is undetermined. Trimming removed 6 bases at V and 2 bases at J, with 11 bases between. The CDR3 spans 15 residues. Germline assignment: CDR1 LNHDA and CDR2 SQIVND (reference sequence). CDR3 bases read: TGTGCCAGTAGACCAGGAGAACCCTATAATTCACCC. Protein product: CASRPGEPYNSP. The whole CDR3 protein is CASRPGEPYNSPLHF.

As concerns this clone: The CDR3 is cut off 3 residues early in the read; its end comes from the germline J gene. The V gene is TRBV30, the J gene TRBJ2-7, with 7 bases matching TRBD2. Per germline, CDR1 GTSNPN and CDR2 SVGIG (reference sequence). There are 15 residues in the CDR3. The trim removed 0 bases at V and 3 bases at J, leaving 8 bases unmatched. CDR3 loop: CAWSVLGTKNYEQYF. CDR3 bases read: TGTGCCTGGAGTGTACTAGGGACTAAAAACTACGAG.

Turning to this clone: The read finishes 3 residues shy of the CDR3 end, and the germline J gene is used to complete it. V usage is TRBV19 and J usage is TRBJ2-3; possibly TRBD2 for D (6 bases). Germline V gives CDR1 LNHDA, CDR2 SQIVND (reference sequence). Trimming removed 6 bases from V and 1 base from J, with 11 bases in between. The CDR3 is 14 amino acids. CDR3 residues: CASSIQRGTDTQYF. CDR3 DNA, as far as it was read: TGTGCCAGTAGCATCCAGCGGGGCACAGATACG.

Of note for this clone: Coverage ceases 3 residues before the CDR3 finishes, and the germline J gene fills in the end. This sequence joins TRBV11-2 and TRBJ2-3; 7 bases fit TRBD2. J lost 5 bases, V lost 1 base, and 6 bases had no gene match. There are 15 residues in the CDR3. Germline V lookup: CDR1 SGHAT, CDR2 FQNNGV. This CDR3 is CASSLVAGAVDTQYF. The DNA read from the CDR3 is TGTGCCAGCAGCTTAGTCGCGGGAGCGGTAGATACG.

Note on this clone: The read terminates 3 residues before the CDR3 end, so the remaining end is supplied by the germline J gene. The rearrangement uses TRBV6-2 or TRBV6-3 and TRBJ2-3; TRBD2 aligns across 9 bases. The J segment lost 5 bases and the V segment lost 0 bases, leaving 6 bases of the junction unmatched. In germline, CDR1 is MNHEY, CDR2 SVGEGT. The CDR3 loop spans 16 amino acids. CDR3 amino acids: CASSYSASGVKDTQYF. Partial CDR3 DNA: TGTGCCAGCAGTTACTCCGCTAGCGGGGTCAAAGATACG.

As to this clone: The CDR3 extends 3 residues past the end of the read, so its final part is completed from the germline J gene. The V gene is TRBV2, the J gene TRBJ2-7; D is ambiguous. Deletions cut 3 bases from V and 3 bases from J, with 9 bases between. CDR1 is SNHLY and CDR2 is FYNNEI in the germline V gene. CDR3 length: 13 amino acids. The CDR3 protein is CASSDRLLYEQYF. The DNA read from the CDR3 is TGTGCCAGCAGTGACAGGTTGCTCTACGAG.

With regard to this clone: The read stops 3 residues short of the end of the CDR3; the missing end is completed from the germline J gene. The chain employs TRBV6-2 or TRBV6-3 and TRBJ1-1; 7 bases map to TRBD1. Per the germline V gene, CDR1 is MNHEY and CDR2 is SVGEGT. The CDR3 extends over 12 amino acids. V lost 6 bases, J lost 7 bases, and 5 bases stayed unmatched. CDR3 region: CASSPNRGEAFF. The part of the CDR3 DNA that was read is TGTGCCAGCAGCCCCAACAGGGGTGAA.

To note about this clone: The read stops 3 residues short of the end of the CDR3; the missing end is completed from the germline J gene. The J gene is TRBJ2-3, the V gene TRBV5-1; TRBD2 matches 11 bases. Germline V gene lookup returns CDR1 SGHRS and CDR2 YFSETQ. The CDR3 is 14 residues long. Germline trimming cut 3 bases from V and 3 bases from J; bases unmatched to any gene: 0. The CDR3 sequence is CASSWTSGTDTQYF. The sequenced part of the CDR3 DNA is TGCGCCAGCAGCTGGACTAGCGGGACAGATACG.